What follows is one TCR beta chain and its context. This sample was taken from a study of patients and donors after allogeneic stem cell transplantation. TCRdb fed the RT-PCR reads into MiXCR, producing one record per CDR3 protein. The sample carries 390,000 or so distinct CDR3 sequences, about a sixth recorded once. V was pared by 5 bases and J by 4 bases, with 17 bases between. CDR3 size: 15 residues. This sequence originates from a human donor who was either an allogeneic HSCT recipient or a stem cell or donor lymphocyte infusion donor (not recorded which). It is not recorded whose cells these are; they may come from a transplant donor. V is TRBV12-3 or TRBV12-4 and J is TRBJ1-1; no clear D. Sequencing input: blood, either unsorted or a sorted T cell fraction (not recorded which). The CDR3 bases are TGTGCCAGCAGTCCTCCAAACGGGTTTATCACTGAAGCTTTCTTT. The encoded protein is CASSPPNGFITEAFF.